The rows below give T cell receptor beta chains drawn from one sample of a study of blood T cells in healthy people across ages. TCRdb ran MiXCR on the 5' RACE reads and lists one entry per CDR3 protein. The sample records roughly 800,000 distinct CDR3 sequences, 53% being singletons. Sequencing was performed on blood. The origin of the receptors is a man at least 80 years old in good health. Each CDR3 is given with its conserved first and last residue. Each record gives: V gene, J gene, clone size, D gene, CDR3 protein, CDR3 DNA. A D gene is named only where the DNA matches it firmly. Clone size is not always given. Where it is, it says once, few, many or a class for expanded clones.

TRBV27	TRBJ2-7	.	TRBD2	CASSFLNRTSGPTYEQYF	TGTGCCAGCAGTTTCTTGAATAGGACTAGCGGGCCTACCTACGAGCAGTACTTC
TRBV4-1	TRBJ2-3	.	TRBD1	CASSQDQGARYAYF	TGCGCCAGCAGCCAAGATCAGGGGGCTAGATACGCGTATTTT
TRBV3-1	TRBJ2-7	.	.	CASSTLQASNEQYF	TGTGCCAGCAGCACCCTGCAGGCTAGCAACGAGCAGTACTTC
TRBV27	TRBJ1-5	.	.	CASRRWGDSNQPQHF	TGTGCCAGCAGACGATGGGGAGACAGCAATCAGCCCCAGCATTTT
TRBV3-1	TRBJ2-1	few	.	CASSQATGKGEFF	TGTGCCAGCAGCCAAGCCACAGGGAAGGGGGAGTTCTTC
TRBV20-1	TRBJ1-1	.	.	CSALQRSNTEAFF	TGCAGTGCCCTACAGCGGTCGAACACTGAAGCTTTCTTT
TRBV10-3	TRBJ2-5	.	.	CAISELAQETQYF	TGTGCCATCAGTGAGCTAGCACAAGAGACCCAGTACTTC
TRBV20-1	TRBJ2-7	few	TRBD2	CSARDRSGRRRNEQYF	TGCAGTGCTAGAGATAGAAGCGGGAGACGTCGGAACGAGCAGTACTTC
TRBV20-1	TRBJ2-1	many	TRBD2	CSARDRGGSSYNEQFF	TGCAGTGCTAGAGATCGTGGCGGGAGCTCCTACAATGAGCAGTTCTTC
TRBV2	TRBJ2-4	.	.	CASSELALRGDIQYF	TGTGCCAGCAGTGAGCTCGCCCTCCGTGGAGACATTCAGTACTTC
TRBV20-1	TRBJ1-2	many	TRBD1	CSSRISGTDGGYTF	TGCAGTTCCCGGATCTCCGGGACAGACGGCGGCTACACCTTC
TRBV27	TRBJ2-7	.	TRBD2	CVSRRGPGLAGDKGGYEQYF	TGTGTCAGCAGAAGAGGTCCGGGACTAGCGGGAGACAAGGGCGGGTACGAGCAGTACTTC
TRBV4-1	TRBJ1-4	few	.	CASSPIATNEKLFF	TGCGCCAGCAGCCCGATTGCAACTAATGAAAAACTGTTTTTT
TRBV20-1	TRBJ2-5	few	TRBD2	CSAGLGTGGETQYF	TGCAGTGCAGGGTTGGGTACGGGAGGAGAGACCCAGTACTTC
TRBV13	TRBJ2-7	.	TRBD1	CASSWTGAENEQYF	TGTGCCAGCAGCTGGACAGGGGCGGAGAACGAGCAGTACTTC
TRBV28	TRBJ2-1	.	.	CASRGTSGEQFF	TGTGCCAGCAGAGGGACCAGCGGTGAGCAGTTCTTC
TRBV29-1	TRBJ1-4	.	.	CSVEGGAGNEKLFF	TGCAGCGTTGAAGGTGGGGCCGGCAATGAAAAACTGTTTTTT
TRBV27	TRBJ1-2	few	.	CASSAERVSYGYTF	TGTGCCAGCAGCGCCGAGCGAGTAAGCTATGGCTACACCTTC
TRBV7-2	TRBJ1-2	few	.	CASSVQRLNYGYTF	TGTGCCAGCAGCGTACAGCGCCTTAACTATGGCTACACCTTC
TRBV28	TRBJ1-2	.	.	CASSPREPNYGYTF	TGTGCCAGCAGCCCCCGGGAGCCGAACTATGGCTACACCTTC
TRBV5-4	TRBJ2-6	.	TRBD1	CASSKGQPSSGANVLTF	TGTGCCAGCAGCAAGGGACAGCCGAGCTCTGGGGCCAACGTCCTGACTTTC
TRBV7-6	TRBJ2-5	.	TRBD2	CASSSPRLAGGAQYF	TGTGCCAGCAGCTCCCCCCGGCTAGCGGGGGGGGCCCAGTACTTC
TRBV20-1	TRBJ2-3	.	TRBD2	CSASEASGVTDTQYF	TGCAGTGCTAGTGAGGCTAGCGGGGTCACAGATACGCAGTATTTT